The present entry profiles one T cell receptor (beta chain) with its context. What it binds is not known. The TCRbeta library incorporated unique molecular identifiers. TCRdb redid the calling of the PCR reads with MiXCR, one entry per CDR3 protein. Here the sample spans 500,000 to 650,000 distinct CDR3 sequences, about an eighth being singletons. The CDR3 spans 16 residues. V was clipped by 3 bases and J by 7 bases; unmatched bases: 13. Germline assignment: CDR1 DFQATT and CDR2 SNEGSKA (reference sequence). These data come from a study of T-cell reconstitution after alpha-beta-depleted transplantation in children. Study-level results: Counts and diversity of T cells one year after transplant came mostly from newly produced T cells.

This sequence originates from a female patient aged 2 to 10 who had a stem cell transplant for aplastic anemia, so the T cells may come from the graft donor. The chain is built from TRBV20-1 and TRBJ2-5; 11 bases match TRBD2. The sample here was PBMCs, mostly from graft donor cells, taken 180 days after TCRalphabeta/CD19-depleted stem cell transplant. The CDR3 nucleotides read TGCAGTGCTAGGACTACCGGGACTAGCGGAGTCGGGACCCAGTACTTC. Translation: CSARTTGTSGVGTQYF.